Only one count was recorded for the clone carrying this T cell receptor beta chain. The entry originates in a study of CD8 T cells in Susac syndrome. Random hexamers were used to reverse transcribe roughly 0.45 to 1 ug of RNA. MiXCR, applied by TCRdb to the immunoSEQ multiplex PCR reads, yields one record per CDR3 protein. The sample has around 200,000 distinct CDR3 sequences, approximately 95% seen once; the top ten hold about 0.17%. The CDR3 is 16 residues long. The V end lost 1 base, the J end lost 4 bases, and 14 bases lay between the germline ends. Germline lookup yields CDR1 KGHSH and CDR2 LQKENI.

This receptor was taken from a human donor with Susac syndrome. This rearrangement joins TRBV18 to TRBJ2-1; tentatively, D is TRBD1 (5 bases). The sample comprised CD8+ T cells from PBMCs. CDR3 in DNA: TGTGCCAGCTCACCACTCGACAGCACCAGTTACAATGAGCAGTTCTTC. It is translated as CASSPLDSTSYNEQFF.